A single sample is the source of the 7 T cell receptor beta chains below, sequenced in a study of blood T cell repertoires in COVID-19. Some clones are missing from TCRdb's copy, which holds only in-frame ones; the method was immunoSEQ multiplex PCR. The sample shows tens of thousands of clones, roughly 89% of them seen only once. Sequencing input: peripheral blood. These receptors originate from a human donor in a cohort sampled during active COVID-19.

This chain links TRBV4-1 with TRBJ2-6, with 12 positions matching TRBD1. J was trimmed by 2 bases and V by 4 bases; bases with no gene match: 6. The CDR3 extends over 18 amino acids. The germline gives CDR1 MGHRA, CDR2 YSYEKL. DNA for the CDR3: TGCGCCAGCAGCCCAGGGACAGGGGGCGGCCCTGGGGCCAACGTCCTGACTTTC. Translation: CASSPGTGGGPGANVLTF.

The chain carries TRBV5-1 and TRBJ2-7, with D perhaps matching TRBD1 (5 bases). CDR1 and CDR2 from the germline V gene are SGHRS and YFSETQ. This CDR3 contains 12 residues. Trimming left V 4 bases short and J 4 bases short, with 9 bases between. This chain's CDR3 is CASSGAKYEQYF. CDR3 DNA: TGCGCCAGCAGCGGGGCTAAATACGAGCAGTACTTC.

V and J are TRBV20-1 and TRBJ1-1, with no clear D. The CDR3 extends over 10 amino acids. Trimming cost V 6 bases and J 9 bases, with 11 bases left between them. The germline CDR1 and CDR2 sequences are DFQATT and SNEGSKA (reference sequence). CDR3 nucleotides: TGCAGTGCGCCAGGCCTCAAAGCTTTCTTT. Translating it yields CSAPGLKAFF.

The table lists this clone with a count of one. The chain links TRBV4-2 to TRBJ2-7; D not certain. CDR1 is LGHNA, CDR2 YNFKEQ, per germline. The CDR3 covers 15 residues. Trimming cost V 0 bases and J 0 bases, with 9 bases left between them. CDR3 sequence (DNA): TGTGCCAGCAGCCAAGATCTTGAGAGCTCCTACGAGCAGTACTTC. Encoded protein: CASSQDLESSYEQYF.

The chain combines TRBV20-1 with TRBJ2-7, with a tentative D call TRBD1 (6 bases). The CDR3 loop spans 11 amino acids. Trimming shortened V by 6 bases and J by 1 base, and 7 bases separated the two germline ends. CDR1 and CDR2 (germline): DFQATT, SNEGSKA (reference sequence). The CDR3 is CSAGGSYEQYF. CDR3 DNA: TGCAGTGCAGGGGGTTCCTACGAGCAGTACTTC.

V gene TRBV5-1 combines with J gene TRBJ2-1; TRBD2 matches 7 bases. Germline CDR1 and CDR2: SGHRS and YFSETQ. The CDR3 covers 16 residues. The J segment lost 4 bases and the V segment lost 0 bases, leaving 7 bases of the junction unmatched. This chain's CDR3 is CASSLGASGIYNEQFF. CDR3 nucleotide sequence: TGCGCCAGCAGCTTGGGGGCTAGCGGAATTTACAATGAGCAGTTCTTC.

The chain joins TRBV12-3 or TRBV12-4 to TRBJ1-1; D call uncertain. The CDR3 sequence is 11 residues long. The ends were cut back, 6 bases at V and 6 bases at J, with 8 bases in the middle. In DNA form, the CDR3 reads TGTGCCAGCAGCCGAAGCGCTGAAGCTTTCTTT. Translating gives CASSRSAEAFF.